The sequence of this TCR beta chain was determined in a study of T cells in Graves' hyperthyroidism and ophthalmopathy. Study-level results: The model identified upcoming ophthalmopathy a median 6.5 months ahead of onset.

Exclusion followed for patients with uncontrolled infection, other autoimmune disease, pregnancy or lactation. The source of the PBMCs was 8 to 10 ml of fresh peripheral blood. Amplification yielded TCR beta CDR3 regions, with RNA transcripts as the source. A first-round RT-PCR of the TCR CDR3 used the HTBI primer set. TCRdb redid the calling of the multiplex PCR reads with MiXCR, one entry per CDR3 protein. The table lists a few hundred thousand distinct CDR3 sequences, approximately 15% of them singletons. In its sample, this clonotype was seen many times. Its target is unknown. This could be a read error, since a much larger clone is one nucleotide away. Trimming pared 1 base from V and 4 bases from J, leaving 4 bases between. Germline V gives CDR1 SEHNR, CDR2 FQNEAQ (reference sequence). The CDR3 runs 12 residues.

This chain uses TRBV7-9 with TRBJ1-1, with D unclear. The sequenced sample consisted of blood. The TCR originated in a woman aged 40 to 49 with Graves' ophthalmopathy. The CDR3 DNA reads TGTGCCAGCAGCTTAGGACCCACTGAAGCTTTCTTT. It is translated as CASSLGPTEAFF.